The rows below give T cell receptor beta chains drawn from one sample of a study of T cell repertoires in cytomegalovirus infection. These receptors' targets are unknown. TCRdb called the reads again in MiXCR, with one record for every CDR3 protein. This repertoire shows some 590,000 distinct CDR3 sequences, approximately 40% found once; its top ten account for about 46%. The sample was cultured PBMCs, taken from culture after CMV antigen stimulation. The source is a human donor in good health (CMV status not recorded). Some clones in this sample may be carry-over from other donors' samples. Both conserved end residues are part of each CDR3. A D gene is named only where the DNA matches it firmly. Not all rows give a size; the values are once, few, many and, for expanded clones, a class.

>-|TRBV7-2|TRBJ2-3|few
TGTGCCAGCAGCTTACGTAGCTCTGGCACAGATACGCAGTATTTT
CASSLRSSGTDTQYF
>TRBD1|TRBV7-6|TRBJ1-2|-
TGTGCCAGCAGCTTTCCGGGACAGGGCGGTGGCTACACCTTC
CASSFPGQGGGYTF
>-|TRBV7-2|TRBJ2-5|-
TGTGCCAGCAGCTTACTTATGGGCCGGGCGACCCAGTACTTC
CASSLLMGRATQYF
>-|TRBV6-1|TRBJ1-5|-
TGTGCCAGCAGTGATCGGGCAGGCGTCGTTCAGCCCCAGCATTTT
CASSDRAGVVQPQHF
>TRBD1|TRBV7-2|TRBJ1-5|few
TGTGCCAGCAGCTTAGTGCGCACACAGGGGCAGCCCCAGCATTTT
CASSLVRTQGQPQHF
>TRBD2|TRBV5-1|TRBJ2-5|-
TGCGCCAGCAGCTTGGAGGGGACTAGCGACCAAGAGACCCAGTACTTC
CASSLEGTSDQETQYF
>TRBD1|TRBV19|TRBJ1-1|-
TGTGCCAGTAGGATTGGACAGGGGTCCACTGAAGCTTTCTTT
CASRIGQGSTEAFF
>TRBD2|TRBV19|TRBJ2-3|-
TGTGCCAGTAGTATAAACCCGACTAGCAGATCCACAGATACGCAGTATTTT
CASSINPTSRSTDTQYF
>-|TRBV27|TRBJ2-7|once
TGTGCCAGCAGTTTATCACCCGGGACCAGCTCCTACGAGCAGTACTTC
CASSLSPGTSSYEQYF
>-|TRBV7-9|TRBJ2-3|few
TGTGCCAGCAGCTTTGCTCGGGTGGGAGAGGCAGATACGCAGTATTTT
CASSFARVGEADTQYF
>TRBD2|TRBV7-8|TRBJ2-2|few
TGTGCCAGCAGCCCTACCTTAGTAGCGGGAGCCCCGAACACCGGGGAGCTGTTTTTT
CASSPTLVAGAPNTGELFF
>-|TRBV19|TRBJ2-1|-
TGTGCCAGTAGTATTCAGAGGTCCTACAATGAGCAGTTCTTC
CASSIQRSYNEQFF
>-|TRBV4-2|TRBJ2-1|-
TGTGCCAGCAGCCGGGGGCCCGCTAGCTCCTACAATGAGCAGTTCTTC
CASSRGPASSYNEQFF
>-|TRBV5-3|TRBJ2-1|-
TGTGCCAGCAGCTTGTACCAGTGGGTTGGCAATGAGCAGTTCTTC
CASSLYQWVGNEQFF
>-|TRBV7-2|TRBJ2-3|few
TGTGCCAGCAGCAATTATAGGGACATTTTTGCGGATACGCAGTATTTT
CASSNYRDIFADTQYF
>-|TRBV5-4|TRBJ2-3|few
TGTGCCAGCAGCTTTTCCGGGGGGCCCGTAGATACGCAGTATTTT
CASSFSGGPVDTQYF
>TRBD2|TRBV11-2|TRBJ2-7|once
TGTGCCAGCAGCTTATGGACAAATACTAGCGGGAGCCTCTACGAGCAGTACTTC
CASSLWTNTSGSLYEQYF
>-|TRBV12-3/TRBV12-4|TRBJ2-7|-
TGTGCCAGCAGTTTAGCGCCCCACGAGCAGTACTTC
CASSLAPHEQYF
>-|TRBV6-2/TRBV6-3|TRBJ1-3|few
TGTGCCAGCAGAAACGCAGGGACCTCTGGAAACACCATATATTTT
CASRNAGTSGNTIYF
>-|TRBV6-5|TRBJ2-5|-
TGTGCCAGCAGTGAAGACCTCCCTACTCCAATGGAGACCCAGTACTTC
CASSEDLPTPMETQYF
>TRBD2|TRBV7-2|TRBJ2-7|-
TGTGCCAGCAGCTCTGGGAGGGTCTCCTACGAGCAGTACTTC
CASSSGRVSYEQYF
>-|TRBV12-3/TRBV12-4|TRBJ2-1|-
TGTGCCAGCAGTTTGTCGGGGCCCTACAATGAGCAGTTCTTC
CASSLSGPYNEQFF
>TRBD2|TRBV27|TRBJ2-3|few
TGTGCCAGCAGGACACTAGCGGGAGATCTAGGTACGCAGTATTTT
CASRTLAGDLGTQYF
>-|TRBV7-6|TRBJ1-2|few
TGTGCCAGCAGCCCAGGGCAGCCGCTGGAATATGGCTACACCTTC
CASSPGQPLEYGYTF
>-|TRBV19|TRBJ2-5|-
TGTGCCAGTAGTATGGACTCCTCCTTTGGGACCCAGTACTTC
CASSMDSSFGTQYF
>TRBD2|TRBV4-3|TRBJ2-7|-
TGCGCCAGCAGCCAAGATCGGGGACTAGCGGGAGCCAACGAGCAGTACTTC
CASSQDRGLAGANEQYF
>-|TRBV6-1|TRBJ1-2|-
TGTGCCAGCTCCAGGTCGGGGGAGGACGGCTACACCTTC
CASSRSGEDGYTF
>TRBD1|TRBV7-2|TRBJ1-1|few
TGTGCCAGCAGCGCCGACAGGGGCGTAGCTTTCTTT
CASSADRGVAFF
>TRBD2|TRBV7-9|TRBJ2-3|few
TGTGCCAGCAGCTTATCTAGCGGGAGTACAACTGATACGCAGTATTTT
CASSLSSGSTTDTQYF
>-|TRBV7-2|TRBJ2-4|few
TGTGCCAGCAGCTCCTTGCTAGCCAAAAACATTCAGTACTTC
CASSSLLAKNIQYF
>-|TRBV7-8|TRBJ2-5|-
TGTGCCAGCAGCTTAGGATGGGTAGAAGAGACCCAGTACTTC
CASSLGWVEETQYF
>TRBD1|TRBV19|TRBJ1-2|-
TGTGCCGGATCGGGGAGACAGGGGGCTGGTGGCTACACCTTC
CAGSGRQGAGGYTF
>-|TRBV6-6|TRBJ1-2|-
TGTGCCAGCAGCCCCACAGGCCCGCGTTATGGCTACACCTTC
CASSPTGPRYGYTF
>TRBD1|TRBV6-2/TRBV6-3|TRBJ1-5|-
TGTGCCAGCAGTCCCACGGACAGGTATAAGGATCAGCCCCAGCATTTT
CASSPTDRYKDQPQHF
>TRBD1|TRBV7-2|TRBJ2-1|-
TGTGCCAGCAGCGTTACAGGGGGCAATGAGCAGTTCTTC
CASSVTGGNEQFF
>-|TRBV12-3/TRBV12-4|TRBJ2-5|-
TGTGCCAGCAGTTTGGCGTGGGCGATGGGCCAAGAGACCCAGTACTTC
CASSLAWAMGQETQYF
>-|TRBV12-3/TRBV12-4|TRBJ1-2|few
TGTGCCAGCAGTTTGGGAGGGTCAGGGGCTGGCTACACCTTC
CASSLGGSGAGYTF
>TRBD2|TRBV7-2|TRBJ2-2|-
TGTGCCAGCAGCCGGACTAGCGTGAGGGCCGGGGAGCTGTTTTTT
CASSRTSVRAGELFF
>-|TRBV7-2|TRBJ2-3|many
TGTGCCAGCAGCTGGGGTTGGGATACGCAGTATTTT
CASSWGWDTQYF